A selection of T cell receptor beta chains follows, all from one sample in a study of yellow fever vaccine responses in identical twins. TCRdb processed the RT-PCR reads anew with MiXCR; each CDR3 protein has one entry. The sample records about 2,500 distinct CDR3 sequences, approximately 87% being singletons. Sequenced here: T cells from blood (PBMCs), unsorted or a sorted subset (not recorded which), sampled before or after yellow fever vaccination (not recorded which). The receptors here all came from a woman aged 18 to 35 who received the yellow fever vaccine. Both conserved end residues are part of each CDR3. The order of the fields is V gene, clone size, J gene, D gene, CDR3 protein, CDR3 DNA. A D gene is named only where the DNA matches it firmly. Not all rows give a size; the values are once, few, many and, for expanded clones, a class.

TRBV10-3	-	TRBJ1-2	-	CAISEYPGRRGTDGYTF	TGTGCCATCAGTGAGTACCCCGGACGGCGGGGGACGGATGGCTACACCTTC
TRBV20-1	-	TRBJ2-3	TRBD2	CSATSGTSGTGYF	TGCAGTGCTACCTCCGGGACTAGCGGGACTGGGTATTTT
TRBV11-3	-	TRBJ2-1	-	CASSLDRSGSVYNEQFF	TGTGCCAGCAGCTTAGATCGGTCGGGGAGCGTCTACAATGAGCAGTTCTTC
TRBV6-1	-	TRBJ1-5	-	CASSEYGRGLNQPQHF	TGTGCCAGCAGTGAATATGGCAGGGGCTTAAATCAGCCCCAGCATTTT
TRBV15	-	TRBJ1-1	-	CATSRDSMNTEAFF	TGTGCCACCAGCAGGGACAGCATGAACACTGAAGCTTTCTTT
TRBV19	few	TRBJ2-1	-	CASGESLHNEQFF	TGTGCCAGTGGGGAGAGCCTACACAATGAGCAGTTCTTC
TRBV4-1	-	TRBJ1-5	-	CASSQEREGYNQPQHF	TGCGCCAGCAGCCAAGAGAGGGAGGGGTACAATCAGCCCCAGCATTTT
TRBV6-1	-	TRBJ1-6	-	CASNHKDSRGANNSPLHF	TGTGCCAGCAACCACAAGGACAGTCGCGGAGCTAATAATTCACCCCTCCACTTT
TRBV10-1	-	TRBJ2-2	-	CASSESRTSNTGELFF	TGCGCCAGCAGTGAATCCAGGACGTCGAACACCGGGGAGCTGTTTTTT
TRBV10-3	-	TRBJ1-1	-	CATLEGAADTEAFF	TGTGCCACCCTTGAGGGCGCGGCCGACACTGAAGCTTTCTTT
TRBV10-3	-	TRBJ2-2	-	CAISVAPHPNTGELFF	TGTGCCATCAGTGTTGCTCCTCACCCGAACACCGGGGAGCTGTTTTTT
TRBV4-1	once	TRBJ2-7	-	CASSQEGWLAYEQYF	TGCGCCAGCAGCCAAGAGGGCTGGCTAGCGTACGAGCAGTACTTC
TRBV4-1	-	TRBJ1-1	-	CASSHPPMVEAFF	TGCGCCAGCAGCCACCCACCCATGGTTGAAGCTTTCTTT
TRBV4-2	-	TRBJ2-3	TRBD2	CASSQAAGTSGSTDTQYF	TGTGCCAGCAGCCAAGCCGCCGGGACTAGCGGGAGCACAGATACGCAGTATTTT
TRBV20-1	-	TRBJ1-3	TRBD1	CSASDTGAAGNTIYF	TGCAGTGCTAGTGACACAGGGGCAGCTGGAAACACCATATATTTT
TRBV10-3	-	TRBJ1-5	-	CAISDIGGSGPQHF	TGTGCCATCAGTGATATTGGCGGCTCAGGGCCCCAGCATTTT
TRBV3-1	-	TRBJ2-1	TRBD2	CASSQDTRPLAGYHEQFF	TGTGCCAGCAGCCAAGATACGCGGCCGTTAGCGGGGTATCATGAGCAGTTCTTC
TRBV11-1	-	TRBJ2-7	-	CASSLVGQFVGEQYF	TGTGCCAGCAGCTTAGTGGGTCAGTTTGTTGGCGAGCAGTACTTC
TRBV7-9	few	TRBJ2-1	-	CASSLDGGNEQFF	TGTGCCAGCAGCTTAGATGGAGGCAATGAGCAGTTCTTC
TRBV7-9	-	TRBJ2-2	TRBD2	CASSLISGTNTGELFF	TGTGCCAGCAGCCTTATTAGCGGGACAAACACCGGGGAGCTGTTTTTT
TRBV6-1	-	TRBJ2-7	-	CASSETGYSSYEQYF	TGTGCCAGCAGTGAAACAGGGTACTCAAGCTACGAGCAGTACTTC
TRBV2	-	TRBJ1-5	-	CASSEEGFGPQHF	TGTGCCAGCAGTGAAGAGGGTTTCGGGCCCCAGCATTTT
TRBV24-1	-	TRBJ1-3	-	CATSDRRNTIYF	TGTGCCACCAGTGATCGGAGAAACACCATATATTTT
TRBV19	-	TRBJ1-1	-	CASSMGPWEAFF	TGTGCCAGTAGTATGGGACCGTGGGAAGCTTTCTTT
TRBV18	-	TRBJ2-3	TRBD2	CASSPRGGTDTQYF	TGTGCCAGCTCACCGCGGGGGGGCACAGATACGCAGTATTTT
TRBV6-4	-	TRBJ1-6	-	CASSDWVPNSPLHF	TGTGCCAGCAGTGACTGGGTTCCCAATTCACCCCTCCACTTT
TRBV7-3	-	TRBJ2-1	TRBD1	CASSFGTGAYNEQFF	TGTGCCAGCAGCTTCGGGACAGGGGCTTACAATGAGCAGTTCTTC
TRBV6-1	-	TRBJ1-1	-	CAIARENTEAFF	TGTGCCATCGCGAGGGAGAACACTGAAGCTTTCTTT
TRBV7-8	-	TRBJ1-1	-	CASSSLGVNEAFF	TGTGCCAGCAGCTCCCTCGGGGTTAATGAAGCTTTCTTT
TRBV6-2/TRBV6-3	-	TRBJ1-1	-	CASSYSDRREAFF	TGTGCCAGCAGTTACTCCGACAGGCGTGAAGCTTTCTTT
TRBV11-1	-	TRBJ2-1	-	CASSPGGSYNEQFF	TGTGCCAGCAGCCCCGGGGGCTCCTACAATGAGCAGTTCTTC
TRBV24-1	-	TRBJ2-1	-	CATSDSPSPSSYNEQFF	TGTGCCACCAGTGATTCTCCGTCTCCGAGCTCCTACAATGAGCAGTTCTTC
TRBV5-5	once	TRBJ2-1	-	CASSLSLEFGDEQFF	TGTGCCAGCAGCTTGTCTTTAGAGTTTGGGGATGAGCAGTTCTTC
TRBV5-1	-	TRBJ2-2	TRBD1	CASSPRTGDVGELFF	TGCGCCAGCAGCCCCCGGACAGGGGATGTCGGGGAGCTGTTTTTT
TRBV29-1	-	TRBJ1-1	-	CSVVWSLNTEAFF	TGCAGCGTTGTTTGGTCATTGAACACTGAAGCTTTCTTT
TRBV10-1	once	TRBJ2-6	-	CASRSGPGANVLTF	TGCGCCAGCAGGAGTGGGCCTGGGGCCAACGTCCTGACTTTC
TRBV7-7	-	TRBJ2-1	-	CASSLDSHNEQFF	TGTGCCAGCAGCTTAGACAGCCACAATGAGCAGTTCTTC
TRBV10-3	-	TRBJ2-7	TRBD2	CAISGAGASGYEQYF	TGTGCCATCAGTGGGGCCGGGGCTAGCGGATACGAGCAGTACTTC
TRBV7-9	-	TRBJ1-1	TRBD1	CASSRTGENTEAFF	TGTGCCAGCAGCCGGACAGGGGAGAACACTGAAGCTTTCTTT
TRBV6-1	-	TRBJ2-1	TRBD2	CASSEEGGFHEQFF	TGTGCCAGCAGTGAAGAGGGAGGGTTTCATGAGCAGTTCTTC
TRBV2	-	TRBJ2-1	-	CASSEGQVLPGEQFF	TGTGCCAGCAGTGAAGGGCAGGTCCTGCCGGGTGAGCAGTTCTTC
TRBV4-3	-	TRBJ2-1	TRBD1	CASSPSGDRVAFF	TGCGCCAGCAGCCCAAGTGGGGACAGGGTGGCTTTCTTC
TRBV28	-	TRBJ2-2	-	CASSLTRGDTGELFF	TGTGCCAGCAGTTTAACCAGGGGGGACACCGGGGAGCTGTTTTTT